The 7 T cell receptor beta chains below all came from one sample that was sequenced in a study of cytomegalovirus exposure and HLA in healthy donors. The PCR used 60 Vbeta and 13 Jbeta primers. Repertoires were generated with immunoSEQ multiplex PCR, while TCRdb's copy carries only in-frame clones and drops some. The data hold tens of thousands of clones, with 79% observed a single time. Sequencing used PBMCs. These receptors were obtained from a man aged 25-40 years in good health and CMV-seronegative.

The chain recombines TRBV10-2 with TRBJ2-1, with 7 bases identical to TRBD2. In germline, CDR1 is WSHSY, CDR2 SAAADI. J lost 2 bases, V lost 5 bases, and 6 bases had no gene match. The CDR3 covers 15 residues. The CDR3 coding sequence is TGCGCCAGCAGTTTACCAAGCGGGACCTACAATGAGCAGTTCTTC. It codes for CASSLPSGTYNEQFF.

The chain employs TRBV29-1 and TRBJ1-1, with D tentatively TRBD1 (5 bases). Germline lookup yields CDR1 SQVTM and CDR2 ANQGSEA. The CDR3 contains 11 residues. The V gene lost 6 bases and the J gene lost 5 bases, with 10 bases spanning the gap. The CDR3 DNA reads as TGCAGCGTCCGGGGGGGGACTGAAGCTTTCTTT. It encodes CSVRGGTEAFF.

The chain recombines TRBV5-1 with TRBJ1-4; TRBD1 matches 11 bases. Trimming cost V 4 bases and J 8 bases; bases outside gene matches: 7. Germline CDR1 reads SGHRS; CDR2 reads YFSETQ. CDR3 size: 15 residues. In nucleotides, the CDR3 is TGCGCCAGCAGCCCATCCGGGACAGGGGGAGAAAAACTGTTTTTT. Protein product: CASSPSGTGGEKLFF.

This CDR3 reads CASRGGPNYGYTF. The CDR3 DNA follows: TGTGCCAGCCGGGGGGGCCCCAACTATGGCTACACCTTC. V is TRBV9 and J is TRBJ1-2; D is possibly TRBD1 (6 bases). This CDR3 contains 13 residues. Trimming stripped 7 bases from V and 2 bases from J, with 12 bases between. Germline lookup yields CDR1 SGDLS and CDR2 YYNGEE.

The rearrangement joins TRBV11-2 to TRBJ1-2, with D maybe TRBD1 (6 bases). The CDR3 runs to 17 residues. Germline CDR1 reads SGHAT; CDR2 reads FQNNGV. V dropped 5 bases and J dropped 0 bases, with 19 bases sitting between them. The CDR3 DNA follows: TGTGCCAGCAGCCCCAACCCTACAGGGAAAGCTAACTATGGCTACACCTTC. Translated, it gives CASSPNPTGKANYGYTF.

The rearrangement joins TRBV9 to TRBJ1-6; 8 nucleotides agree with TRBD1. CDR3 length equals 14 residues. Germline V gene sequence: CDR1 SGDLS, CDR2 YYNGEE. Trimming removed 3 bases from V and 4 bases from J; junction bases left unmatched: 0. CDR3 nucleotides: TGTGCCAGCAGCGGGACAGGGTATAATTCACCCCTCCACTTT. Translated, it gives CASSGTGYNSPLHF.

The chain is built from TRBV7-8 and TRBJ1-1; D unclear. Trimming removed 2 bases from V and 0 bases from J, with 19 bases in between. The CDR3 is made up of 18 amino acids. Germline V gene sequence: CDR1 SGHVS, CDR2 FQNEAQ. The CDR3 spells CASSLMFMPGVMNTEAFF. DNA for the CDR3: TGTGCCAGCAGCTTAATGTTTATGCCGGGAGTCATGAACACTGAAGCTTTCTTT.